The rows below give T cell receptor beta chains drawn from one sample of a study of OX40 agonist ivuxolimab in advanced cancers. TCRdb's copy holds only in-frame clones and misses some; the assay was immunoSEQ multiplex PCR. The sample records approximately 99,000 clones, about 90% being singletons. The sequencing used CD4+ or CD8+ T cells sorted from blood, collected in a trial of the OX40 agonist ivuxolimab. The receptor source for this set is an adult with an advanced solid tumor such as melanoma, head and neck, liver or kidney cancer. Both conserved end residues are part of each CDR3. Fields, in order: D gene, clone size, V gene, J gene, CDR3 protein, CDR3 DNA. The D gene is left open where the match is weak. Rows may omit the clone size; those that give it use once, few, many or a size class.

TRBD1	NA	TRBV28	TRBJ1-1	CASSPDRVKPFF	TGTGCCAGCAGTCCGGACAGGGTTAAACCTTTCTTT
NA	few	TRBV5-5	TRBJ2-7	CASSLWFTRGEQYF	TGTGCCAGCAGCTTGTGGTTCACCCGAGGGGAGCAGTACTTC
NA	NA	TRBV6-5	TRBJ2-7	CASSSTPNEQYF	TGTGCCAGCAGTTCGACTCCGAACGAGCAGTACTTC
NA	NA	TRBV13	TRBJ2-7	CASSFLGGYEQYF	TGTGCCAGCAGCTTCCTCGGCGGTTACGAGCAGTACTTC
NA	NA	TRBV21-1	TRBJ1-5	CASSKVGEISNQPQHF	TGTGCCAGCAGCAAAGTGGGGGAGATTAGCAATCAGCCCCAGCATTTT
NA	NA	TRBV4-1	TRBJ1-2	CASSPAPSGVEAYGYTF	TGCGCCAGCAGCCCCGCTCCCTCAGGGGTCGAGGCCTATGGCTACACCTTC
NA	NA	TRBV5-4	TRBJ1-2	CASSSWEYGYTF	TGTGCCAGCAGCTCGTGGGAATATGGCTACACCTTC
TRBD1	NA	TRBV5-4	TRBJ2-1	CASSLQGAHNEQFF	TGTGCCAGCAGCTTACAGGGGGCCCACAATGAGCAGTTCTTC
TRBD1	medium-sized	TRBV18	TRBJ1-2	CASSPGQGAGGYTF	TGTGCCAGCTCGCCGGGACAGGGGGCAGGTGGCTACACCTTC
NA	NA	TRBV27	TRBJ1-2	CASSPKGDGYTF	TGTGCCAGCAGTCCGAAAGGTGACGGCTACACCTTC
NA	NA	TRBV6-1	TRBJ2-7	CASSEAWVLGEQYF	TGTGCCAGCAGTGAAGCGTGGGTTCTCGGCGAGCAGTACTTC
NA	once	TRBV30	TRBJ2-7	CAWSRRWAVGSYEQYF	TGTGCCTGGAGTCGAAGGTGGGCAGTGGGATCCTACGAGCAGTACTTC
NA	NA	TRBV4-1	TRBJ1-5	CASSGGSSNQPQHF	TGCGCCAGCAGCGGGGGTAGTAGCAATCAGCCCCAGCATTTT
NA	NA	TRBV9	TRBJ2-3	CASSVESTDTQYF	TGTGCCAGCAGCGTTGAGAGCACAGATACGCAGTATTTT
TRBD1	NA	TRBV11-2	TRBJ2-7	CASSPLGTDRNEQYF	TGTGCCAGCAGCCCCTTAGGGACAGACCGTAACGAGCAGTACTTC
NA	NA	TRBV2	TRBJ1-1	CASTGHILNTEAFF	TGTGCCAGCACCGGTCATATCCTGAACACTGAAGCTTTCTTT
NA	NA	TRBV5-1	TRBJ1-6	CASSLVQNSPLHF	TGCGCCAGCAGCTTGGTGCAAAATTCACCCCTCCACTTT
NA	NA	TRBV4-1	TRBJ1-6	CASSQVDMGLAISPLHF	TGCGCCAGCAGCCAGGTAGATATGGGACTGGCCATTTCACCCCTCCACTTT
TRBD1	NA	TRBV10-2	TRBJ1-6	CASSPRTGMNSPLHF	TGCGCCAGCAGCCCGCGGACAGGGATGAATTCACCCCTCCACTTT
TRBD2	NA	TRBV19	TRBJ2-3	CASSMGRGAGTDTQYF	TGTGCCAGTAGTATGGGGCGGGGGGCTGGCACAGATACGCAGTATTTT
NA	NA	TRBV18	TRBJ1-3	CASSPVSAAIVNTIYF	TGTGCCAGCTCACCAGTTTCCGCGGCGATAGTGAACACCATATATTTT
NA	NA	TRBV7-2	TRBJ1-5	CASSLGAPQHF	TGTGCCAGCAGCTTAGGGGCGCCCCAGCATTTT
NA	NA	TRBV4-1	TRBJ1-2	CASSQEESGATTNYGYTF	TGCGCCAGCAGCCAAGAAGAATCGGGAGCTACTACTAACTATGGCTACACCTTC
NA	NA	TRBV7-2	TRBJ2-7	CASSRGAPTSYEQYF	TGTGCCAGCAGCCGGGGGGCTCCTACCTCCTACGAGCAGTACTTC
NA	once	TRBV10-3	TRBJ1-1	CAISERGNTEAFF	TGTGCCATCAGTGAACGAGGAAACACTGAAGCTTTCTTT
NA	NA	TRBV5-6	TRBJ2-1	CASSFGVINEQFF	TGTGCCAGCAGCTTCGGAGTCATCAATGAGCAGTTCTTC
TRBD2	NA	TRBV7-6	TRBJ2-3	CASSSSGGSTDTQYF	TGTGCCAGCAGCTCTAGCGGGGGGTCCACAGATACGCAGTATTTT
TRBD1	NA	TRBV7-9	TRBJ1-1	CASSIGQGNMNTEAFF	TGTGCCAGCAGCATCGGACAGGGAAATATGAACACTGAAGCTTTCTTT
NA	once	TRBV6-1	TRBJ1-1	CASRLMNTEAFF	TGTGCCAGCAGGTTGATGAACACTGAAGCTTTCTTT
TRBD1	NA	TRBV6-4	TRBJ1-5	CASSGQGARGCNQPQHF	TGTGCCTCCTCGGGACAGGGGGCTCGGGGGTGCAATCAGCCCCAGCATTTT
TRBD1	NA	TRBV6-5	TRBJ1-1	CASSYLMDRGGEAFF	TGTGCCAGCAGTTACTTAATGGACAGGGGAGGGGAAGCTTTCTTT
NA	NA	TRBV10-1	TRBJ1-2	CASSESQGYGYTF	TGCGCCAGCAGTGAAAGTCAGGGGTATGGCTACACCTTC
TRBD2	NA	TRBV27	TRBJ2-1	CASIPSWASGREQFF	TGTGCCAGCATCCCCTCCTGGGCTAGCGGGAGGGAGCAGTTCTTC
NA	NA	TRBV27	TRBJ2-1	CASSSFDYEQFF	TGTGCCAGCAGTTCGTTTGACTATGAGCAGTTCTTC
NA	NA	TRBV13	TRBJ2-5	CASSSAQGGGQETQYF	TGTGCCAGCAGTTCAGCACAGGGGGGGGGCCAAGAGACCCAGTACTTC
NA	once	TRBV18	TRBJ2-7	CASSQTGGYEQYF	TGTGCCAGCTCTCAGACTGGGGGCTACGAGCAGTACTTC
NA	NA	TRBV11-3	TRBJ1-3	CASSRAPGSSGNTIYF	TGTGCCAGCAGCCGAGCCCCTGGCAGCTCTGGAAACACCATATATTTT
TRBD1	NA	TRBV5-1	TRBJ1-2	CASSLDRGKGGYTF	TGCGCCAGCAGCTTGGACAGGGGAAAAGGCGGCTACACCTTC
NA	NA	TRBV30	TRBJ2-2	CAWSLGLNTGELFF	TGTGCCTGGAGTCTAGGCCTGAACACCGGGGAGCTGTTTTTT
NA	NA	TRBV2	TRBJ2-3	CASSENGLYTDTQYF	TGTGCCAGCAGTGAGAACGGATTATACACAGATACGCAGTATTTT
NA	NA	TRBV12-1	TRBJ2-1	CASSPRGTEQFF	TGTGCCAGCAGCCCCAGGGGGACTGAGCAGTTCTTC
TRBD1	NA	TRBV5-6	TRBJ2-2	CASSFQGARYTGELFF	TGTGCCAGCAGCTTTCAGGGGGCGCGGTACACCGGGGAGCTGTTTTTT
TRBD1	NA	TRBV12-5	TRBJ2-3	CASGWGQIGDTQYF	TGTGCTAGTGGCTGGGGACAGATAGGAGATACGCAGTATTTT
NA	NA	TRBV5-1	TRBJ1-4	CASSLVTGQGEKLFF	TGCGCCAGCAGCTTGGTTACAGGCCAGGGTGAAAAACTGTTTTTT
NA	NA	TRBV2	TRBJ1-4	CASSAWEKLFF	TGTGCCAGCAGTGCGTGGGAAAAACTGTTTTTT
TRBD1	NA	TRBV29-1	TRBJ1-1	CSVEYIQGTEAFF	TGCAGCGTTGAATACATACAGGGGACTGAAGCTTTCTTT
NA	once	TRBV19	TRBJ2-7	CASQTRDSYEQYF	TGTGCCAGTCAAACCCGGGATTCCTACGAGCAGTACTTC
TRBD1	NA	TRBV5-1	TRBJ2-7	CASSLKDRGCPYEQYF	TGCGCCAGCAGCTTGAAGGACAGGGGGTGTCCCTACGAGCAGTACTTC
TRBD1	NA	TRBV4-1	TRBJ2-6	CASSPQDRGTGANVLTF	TGCGCCAGCAGCCCCCAGGACAGGGGAACTGGGGCCAACGTCCTGACTTTC
NA	NA	TRBV21-1	TRBJ1-5	CASSKSRGPGCRQQPQHF	TGTGCCAGCAGCAAATCTCGGGGACCAGGGTGTCGGCAACAGCCCCAGCATTTT
TRBD2	NA	TRBV27	TRBJ2-1	CASSFLAGVLDEQFF	TGTGCCAGCAGTTTCCTAGCGGGAGTATTGGATGAGCAGTTCTTC
TRBD1	NA	TRBV5-6	TRBJ2-2	CASSRGQSNTGELFF	TGTGCCAGCAGCCGGGGACAGTCGAACACCGGGGAGCTGTTTTTT
NA	NA	TRBV7-2	TRBJ2-2	CASSLSGGRGTGELFF	TGTGCCAGCAGCTTAAGTGGGGGGCGCGGCACCGGGGAGCTGTTTTTT
TRBD1	NA	TRBV28	TRBJ1-6	CASRWWVGQGGSPLHF	TGTGCCAGCAGGTGGTGGGTTGGACAGGGAGGATCACCCCTCCACTTT
NA	NA	TRBV5-1	TRBJ2-7	CASSLMTGIEEQYF	TGCGCCAGCAGCTTGATGACTGGGATTGAAGAGCAGTACTTC
TRBD1	NA	TRBV29-1	TRBJ2-5	CSGFTGTGVQETQYF	TGCAGCGGCTTTACCGGGACAGGGGTCCAAGAGACCCAGTACTTC
TRBD2	NA	TRBV11-2	TRBJ2-1	CASSLDWGGSEQFF	TGTGCCAGCAGCTTAGACTGGGGCGGGAGTGAGCAGTTCTTC
NA	NA	TRBV9	TRBJ2-3	CASSVRWDGGTDTQYF	TGTGCCAGCAGCGTACGTTGGGACGGGGGCACAGATACGCAGTATTTT
NA	NA	TRBV9	TRBJ2-1	CASSATGGYNEQFF	TGTGCCAGCAGCGCCACCGGGGGCTACAATGAGCAGTTCTTC
TRBD1	NA	TRBV6-5	TRBJ2-5	CASRTGGETQYF	TGTGCCAGCAGGACAGGGGGGGAGACCCAGTACTTC